These 27 T cell receptor beta chains share one sample of origin, sequenced in a study of T cell repertoires in cytomegalovirus infection. TCRdb reanalysed the reads using MiXCR and keeps one entry per CDR3 protein. The data show 200,000 to 250,000 distinct CDR3 sequences, roughly 20% seen once. The specimen sequenced was CD8+ T cells from PBMCs. The receptor source for this set is a human donor in good health (CMV status not recorded). Some clones in this sample may be carry-over from other donors' samples.

The chain combines TRBV2 with TRBJ2-1, with 8 nucleotides matching TRBD2. The CDR3 is made up of 16 amino acids. CDR1 is SNHLY, CDR2 FYNNEI, per germline. The V segment lost 2 bases and the J segment 7 bases; nucleotides outside the gene matches: 10. CDR3 nucleotide sequence: TGTGCCAGCAGTGAATATGCGGGGGGCATTGGGAATGAGCAGTTCTTC. Residues: CASSEYAGGIGNEQFF.

Details on this clonotype: A much larger clone is a single base away; this may be a read error. It is likely a read error, because the conserved phenylalanine at the end of the CDR3 is missing. The V and J genes are TRBV4-1 and TRBJ2-1; 7 bases align to TRBD2. V gave up 4 bases and J gave up 3 bases; unmatched junction bases: 9. The V gene's germline CDR1 is MGHRA and CDR2 YSYEKL. The CDR3 extends over 16 amino acids. CDR3 nucleotides: TGCGCCAGCAGCCTGAGCGGGACGGACTTCTACAATGAGCAGTTCATC. It is translated as CASSLSGTDFYNEQFI.

This chain uses TRBV11-2 with TRBJ1-1, with D unresolved. V gave up 3 bases and J gave up 11 bases, with 13 bases separating them. This CDR3 comprises 12 residues. CDR1 is SGHAT, CDR2 FQNNGV, per germline. As DNA, the CDR3 is TGTGCCAGCAGCTTCGAGGGTTCCGGGGCTTTCTTT. It encodes CASSFEGSGAFF.

The chain has TRBV27 and TRBJ2-7; TRBD1 matches at 7 bases. The CDR3 runs 16 residues. V lost 7 bases and J lost 2; bases outside the gene matches: 14. Per germline, CDR1 MNHEY and CDR2 SMNVEV (reference sequence). The CDR3 loop is CASKRQGPPPTYEQYF. The CDR3 nucleotides are TGTGCCAGCAAGAGACAGGGTCCCCCTCCTACCTACGAGCAGTACTTC.

This clonotype was seen a single time. The chain links TRBV27 to TRBJ2-2, with a weak D call TRBD2 (5 bases). The CDR3 has 15 residues. Trimming shortened V by 4 bases and J by 6 bases, and 15 bases separated the two germline ends. CDR1 is MNHEY, CDR2 SMNVEV, per germline (reference sequence). CDR3 nucleotide sequence: TGTGCCAGCAGTTACCGGGATCGGGTCGCCGGGGAGCTGTTTTTT. Protein: CASSYRDRVAGELFF.

With respect to this clonotype: The junction does not match germline at one end; this may be a read error. The chain is built from TRBV5-6 and TRBJ2-7; TRBD2 agrees at 8 bases. This CDR3 is built from 13 residues. In germline, CDR1 is SGHDT, CDR2 YYEEEE. The CDR3 loop reads CASSLGSGGLFNF. In DNA, the CDR3 is TGTGCCAGCAGCTTGGGGAGCGGGGGACTATTTAACTTC. Full variable domain (remainder filled in from reference TRBV5-6 and TRBJ2-7): DAGVTQSPTHLIKTRGQQVTLRCSPKSGHDTVSWYQQALGQGPQFIFQYYEEEERQRGNFPDRFSGHQFPNYSSELNVNALLLGDSALYLCASSLGSGGLFNFGPGTRLTVT.

This chain uses TRBV10-3 with TRBJ1-4; possible D gene TRBD1, 5 bases. The CDR3 consists of 16 residues. The V gene's germline CDR1 is ENHRY and CDR2 SYGVKD. The V end lost 5 bases, the J end lost 2 bases, and 15 bases lay between the germline ends. The CDR3 is CAISSPDGATNEKLFF. In nucleotides, the CDR3 is TGTGCCATCAGTTCTCCAGATGGGGCTACTAATGAAAAACTGTTTTTT.

This chain uses TRBV28 with TRBJ2-7, with 9 bases that match TRBD1. The CDR3 runs 16 residues. V was pared by 3 bases and J by 3 bases, with 9 bases of the junction left unmatched. Germline V lookup: CDR1 MDHEN, CDR2 SYDVKM. CDR3 nucleotide sequence: TGTGCCAGCAGTTTCGACCTGGGACAGGGTTTCTACGAGCAGTACTTC. Translated, it gives CASSFDLGQGFYEQYF.

In its sample, this clonotype was seen once. The rearrangement uses TRBV7-9 and TRBJ2-1; D call uncertain. This CDR3 contains 12 residues. Trimming stripped 0 bases from V and 7 bases from J, with 4 bases between. Germline assignment: CDR1 SEHNR and CDR2 FQNEAQ (reference sequence). CDR3 sequence reads: CASSLAQNEQFF. The CDR3 DNA follows: TGTGCCAGCAGCTTAGCTCAGAATGAGCAGTTCTTC. The full variable domain, its missing parts supplied by reference TRBV7-9 and TRBJ2-1, is DTGVSQNPRHKITKRGQNVTFRCDPISEHNRLYWYRQTLGQGPEFLTYFQNEAQLEKSRLLSDRFSAERPKGSFSTLEIQRTEQGDSAMYLCASSLAQNEQFFGPGTRLTVL.

This clonotype occurred once. This chain links TRBV11-1 with TRBJ1-1, with D tentatively TRBD1 (5 bases). Deletions cut 0 bases from V and 4 bases from J, with 6 bases between. This CDR3 region has 13 residues. Germline V gene data show CDR1 as SGHAT and CDR2 as FQDESV (reference sequence). The CDR3: CASSLAQGTEAFF. The CDR3 DNA sequence: TGTGCCAGCAGCTTAGCGCAGGGCACTGAAGCTTTCTTT. The variable domain in full, with the rest retrieved from reference TRBV11-1 and TRBJ1-1, is EAEVAQSPRYKITEKSQAVAFWCDPISGHATLYWYRQILGQGPELLVQFQDESVVDDSQLPKDRFSAERLKGVDSTLKIQPAELGDSAMYLCASSLAQGTEAFFGQGTRLTVV.

This clonotype came up a few times. The chain carries TRBV2 and TRBJ1-2; D possibly corresponds to TRBD1 (5 bases). Germline CDR1 SNHLY, CDR2 FYNNEI. This CDR3 region has 13 residues. The V end lost 3 bases, the J end lost 5 bases, and 10 bases lay between the germline ends. The CDR3 sequence: CASSDVAGYGYTF. The CDR3 DNA is TGTGCCAGCAGTGATGTGGCAGGGTATGGCTACACCTTC. Full variable domain (remainder filled in from reference TRBV2 and TRBJ1-2): EPEVTQTPSHQVTQMGQEVILRCVPISNHLYFYWYRQILGQKVEFLVSFYNNEISEKSEIFDDQFSVERPDGSNFTLKIRSTKLEDSAMYFCASSDVAGYGYTFGSGTRLTVV.

This clonotype was recorded at least ten times. V and J are TRBV6-1 and TRBJ2-7; the D is unclear. CDR1 MNHNS and CDR2 SASEGT come from the germline V gene. The V end lost 8 bases, the J end lost 2 bases, and 4 bases lay between the germline ends. This CDR3 spans 10 amino acids. CDR3 loop: CASATYEQYF. Here the CDR3 DNA reads TGTGCCAGCGCAACCTACGAGCAGTACTTC.

This clonotype was found many times. This chain joins TRBV7-9 and TRBJ1-5; TRBD1 agrees at 10 bases. V shed 3 bases, J shed 5 bases, and the junction held 10 bases outside the gene matches. The CDR3 loop spans 17 amino acids. The V gene's germline CDR1 is SEHNR and CDR2 FQNEAQ (reference sequence). CDR3 DNA sequence: TGTGCCAGCAGCTTTGGCTGGCGACAGGGGGCCTATCAGCCCCAGCATTTT. As protein: CASSFGWRQGAYQPQHF.

This clonotype occurred many times. V gene TRBV7-8 combines with J gene TRBJ2-7; TRBD2 matches 7 bases. This CDR3 spans 12 amino acids. Per the germline V gene, CDR1 is SGHVS and CDR2 is FQNEAQ. Trimming at V came to 5 bases and at J to 6 bases, leaving 4 bases not matched to a gene. CDR3 bases: TGTGCCAGCAGCGGCTGGGGGGGCGAGCAGTACTTC. Its translation: CASSGWGGEQYF.

The V and J genes are TRBV7-2 and TRBJ1-4; the D is unclear. Germline loops: CDR1 SGHTA, CDR2 FQGNSA. The CDR3 spans 13 residues. V lost 2 bases to trimming and J lost 5 bases, with 6 bases between them. CDR3 region: CASSLLQNEKLFF. The DNA of the CDR3 is TGTGCCAGCAGCTTACTACAGAATGAAAAACTGTTTTTT.

This chain joins TRBV28 and TRBJ2-3, with D perhaps TRBD1 (6 bases). Germline CDR1 MDHEN, CDR2 SYDVKM. The CDR3 contains 15 residues. V lost 8 bases and J 6 bases, leaving 21 bases between the germline ends. CDR3 DNA: TGTGCCAGCTCCTTTCGGGAAGGGGGTTGGGATACGCAGTATTTT. Translation gives CASSFREGGWDTQYF.

Ten or more counts support this clonotype. The chain is built from TRBV28 and TRBJ2-7; 7 nucleotides agree with TRBD2. CDR3 length: 13 amino acids. Losses at the gene ends were 8 bases for V and 7 bases for J; bases not matched to a gene: 11. The germline V gene has CDR1 MDHEN and CDR2 SYDVKM. The CDR3 coding sequence is TGTGCCAGCCATGGGGGGGGGACTGGGGAGCAGTACTTC. Its protein is CASHGGGTGEQYF.

This clonotype was recorded at least ten times. The chain is built from TRBV7-4 and TRBJ1-5; tentatively, D is TRBD1 (6 bases). Between the trimmed V and J ends, which lost 1 base and 0 bases, there was a span of 19 bases. This CDR3 has 19 amino acids. Germline assignment: CDR1 SGHVT and CDR2 SQSDAQ. CDR3: CASSLGGSEGEDSNQPQHF. The CDR3 DNA sequence: TGTGCCAGCAGCTTAGGAGGCTCGGAGGGGGAGGATAGCAATCAGCCCCAGCATTTT.

CDR3 nucleotides: TGTGCCAGCAGCTCGGACTCCTTAGCTGCAGATACGCAGTATTTT. This encodes CASSSDSLAADTQYF. This chain uses TRBV13 with TRBJ2-3; maybe TRBD2 (5 bases). The V end was cut by 4 bases, the J end by 4 bases, with 15 bases between. This CDR3 contains 15 residues. Germline CDR1 is PRHDT and CDR2 is FYEKMQ (reference sequence). Variable domain in full (rest from reference TRBV13 and TRBJ2-3): AAGVIQSPRHLIKEKRETATLKCYPIPRHDTVYWYQQGPGQDPQFLISFYEKMQSDKGSIPDRFSAQQFSDYHSELNMSSLELGDSALYFCASSSDSLAADTQYFGPGTRLTVL.

This clonotype was observed a few times. The rearrangement uses TRBV14 and TRBJ1-2, with D perhaps matching TRBD1 (5 bases). V was pared by 0 bases and J by 3 bases, with 5 bases between. CDR3 size: 13 residues. Germline loops: CDR1 SGHDN, CDR2 FVKESK. The CDR3 reads CASSQEQDYGYTF. CDR3 coding DNA: TGTGCCAGCAGCCAAGAACAGGACTATGGCTACACCTTC.

In its sample, this clonotype ranks as large. This chain uses TRBV28 with TRBJ1-5; D is undetermined. V lost 1 base and J lost 1, with 5 bases in between. The CDR3 totals 14 residues. Germline V gene lookup returns CDR1 MDHEN and CDR2 SYDVKM. The CDR3 loop reads CASSLLGSNQPQHF. CDR3 in DNA: TGTGCCAGCAGTTTATTGGGCAGCAATCAGCCCCAGCATTTT.

This clonotype was seen more than once but under ten times. This chain uses TRBV12-3 or TRBV12-4 with TRBJ1-4; D call uncertain. Between the trimmed V and J ends, which lost 1 base and 2 bases, there was a span of 8 bases. This CDR3 spans 15 amino acids. The CDR3 DNA is TGTGCCAGCAGTTTAGGAGAGGCTACTAATGAAAAACTGTTTTTT. Protein sequence: CASSLGEATNEKLFF.

This clonotype was recorded at least ten times. The chain is built from TRBV7-9 and TRBJ2-3; 10 bases align to TRBD2. The CDR3 has 15 residues. Trimming took 6 bases from V and 1 from J; bases not matched to a gene: 4. Germline-derived CDR1 and CDR2 are SEHNR and FQNEAQ (reference sequence). CDR3 loop: CASRPLAGGTDTQYF. The CDR3 DNA is TGTGCCAGCAGACCCCTAGCGGGGGGCACAGATACGCAGTATTTT.

In its sample, this clonotype was seen many times. The chain joins TRBV7-2 to TRBJ2-7; weak D call: TRBD1 (5 bases). CDR3 length: 11 residues. Germline V gene data show CDR1 as SGHTA and CDR2 as FQGNSA. The CDR3 protein is CAIRDPYEQYF. Written as DNA, the CDR3 is TGTGCTATCAGGGATCCTTACGAGCAGTACTTC.

The chain carries TRBV19 and TRBJ1-5; weak D call: TRBD1 (6 bases). Trimming cost V 5 bases and J 1 base, with 15 bases left between them. Germline CDR1 reads LNHDA; CDR2 reads SQIVND (reference sequence). This CDR3 is 16 amino acids long. In DNA, the CDR3 is TGTGCCAGTAGTGGCAGGGGCGCATTCAGCAATCAGCCCCAGCATTTT. Translation gives CASSGRGAFSNQPQHF.

The sample holds many counts of this clonotype. The chain is built from TRBV7-8 and TRBJ2-1; D gene unclear. Germline-derived CDR1 and CDR2 are SGHVS and FQNEAQ. The CDR3 contains 12 residues. The V end lost 5 bases, the J end lost 7 bases, and 9 bases lay between the germline ends. The chain's CDR3 is CASSDAENEQFF. CDR3 DNA sequence: TGTGCCAGCAGCGACGCTGAGAATGAGCAGTTCTTC.

Worth noting for this clonotype: A much larger clone differs by one base, so this may be a read error. The chain is built from TRBV7-2 and TRBJ1-1, with a possible D match to TRBD1 (6 bases). Germline CDR1 SGHTA, CDR2 FQGNSA. V lost 4 bases to trimming and J lost 4 bases, with 16 bases between them. The CDR3 runs to 15 residues. The CDR3 reads CASSSYGRGGTEAFF. DNA for the CDR3: TGTGCCAGCAGCTCCTATGGGAGGGGGGGCACTGAAGCTTTCTTT.